This TCR beta chain came from a study of cytomegalovirus exposure and HLA in healthy donors. Germline assignment: CDR1 SGHTA and CDR2 FQGTGA. The CDR3 sequence is 15 residues long. V gave up 3 bases and J gave up 3 bases; unmatched junction bases: 2. With 60 Vbeta and 13 Jbeta primers, the PCR was carried out. In the original analysis: A later analysis counted 65 million to 95 million unique TCR beta chains, around 10 million shared. Using immunoSEQ multiplex PCR, the repertoire was profiled, and TCRdb retains in-frame clones only, with some absent. Clone size and the V and J calls come from that table; the DNA yielded D and trimming. The sample consists of around 36,000 clones, around 81% of them appearing once.

The sequence was collected from a woman aged 40 to 49 in good health and CMV-seronegative. V is TRBV7-3 and J is TRBJ2-1; 10 positions match TRBD2. The sequenced sample was PBMCs. The CDR3 sequence is CASSFGLADYNEQFF. The CDR3, as DNA: TGTGCCAGCAGCTTCGGACTAGCGGACTACAATGAGCAGTTCTTC.